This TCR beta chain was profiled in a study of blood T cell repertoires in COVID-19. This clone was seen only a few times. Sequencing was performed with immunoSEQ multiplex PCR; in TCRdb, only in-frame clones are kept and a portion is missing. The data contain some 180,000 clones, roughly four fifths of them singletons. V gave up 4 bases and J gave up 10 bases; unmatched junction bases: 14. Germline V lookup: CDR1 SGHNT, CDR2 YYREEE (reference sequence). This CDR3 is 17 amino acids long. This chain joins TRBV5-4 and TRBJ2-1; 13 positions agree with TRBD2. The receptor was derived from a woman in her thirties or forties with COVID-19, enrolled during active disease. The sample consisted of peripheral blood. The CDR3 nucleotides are TGTGCCAGCAGCCAACGATTGACTAGCGGGGGGTCCAGGGAGCAGTTCTTC. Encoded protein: CASSQRLTSGGSREQFF.